This record looks at one T cell receptor (beta chain) sequence and its context. Its antigen is unidentified. 60 Vbeta and 13 Jbeta primers were used in PCR. Clones were sequenced by immunoSEQ multiplex PCR, and TCRdb holds only the in-frame ones, with some missing. The table includes roughly 120,000 clones, 70% to 85% detected once. This entry belongs to a study of cytomegalovirus exposure and HLA in healthy donors. Notes on the study in general: Relative to equally common others, HLA-associated TCR beta chains showed greater clonal expansion in a later analysis. It has been reported that TCR beta sequences accurately predicted the HLA-A and HLA-B alleles of most subjects.

Germline V lookup: CDR1 SGHTA, CDR2 FQGTGA. Trimming took off 1 base at V and 7 bases at J, with 24 bases between the two ends. The CDR3 is made up of 18 amino acids. Material for sequencing was PBMCs. This chain connects TRBV7-3 to TRBJ2-3; perhaps TRBD1 as D (6 bases). The origin of this receptor is a woman aged 18-29 years in good health and CMV-seropositive. The CDR3 region is CASSLKPQGLTGTHTQYF. In DNA, the CDR3 is TGTGCCAGCAGCTTAAAACCACAAGGCCTTACAGGGACCCATACGCAGTATTTT.